This TCR beta chain was obtained from a study of blood T cell repertoires in COVID-19 (dated by TCRdb to the early 2020s). Background for the entire study: Samples from collaborators originated in the United States, Italy and Spain and spanned both the acute and convalescent phases of COVID-19. Samples came from the ongoing ImmuneRACE study (first 160 participants) plus 1,254 subjects from 6 global collaborators. Where HLA class I and class II types were available, the types were taken from metadata supplied by the sample provider, not from assay-based typing. The material from the prospective study consisted of cDNA or gDNA derived from T cells, B-cell-depleted T cells, or PBMCs. Deeply sampled blood TCRbeta repertoires from subjects exposed to, actively infected with, or recovered from COVID-19 were included in the dataset. A freely available public database, intended as a resource for researchers studying the immune response to SARS-CoV-2, is where the repertoires were released. Nearly every sample came with metadata listing a de-identified subject ID, COVID-19 status, age in years and sex.

Whole blood was collected in K2EDTA tubes by collaborating institutions according to the institutions' own protocols. Collaborator samples were shipped for TCRbeta analysis as frozen whole blood, isolated PBMCs, or DNA extracted from either sample type. TCRbeta CDR3 regions were amplified from genomic DNA by means of the immunoSEQ Assay, a bias-controlled multiplex PCR. Per the authors' processing: Nucleated cell counts per sample were estimated from amplification of reference gene primers within the assay. To quantify the absolute abundance of each unique TCRbeta CDR3 rearrangement, sequence reads were collapsed and filtered. For each sample, productive Simpson clonality was calculated as the square root of Simpson's diversity index over productive rearrangements. Sourced from immuneACCESS, this table was stored by TCRdb with only in-frame sequences that have V and J called. A share of the clones is absent; for the studies checked, an unresolved V gene accounts for under half, and the remainder has no known explanation. V and J calls and clone size are as listed in that table; D and trimming were resolved from the DNA. This sample gives a few hundred thousand clones in total; around nine tenths of them show up just once. The ten most abundant clones make up approximately 7.2% of the sample.

V and J are truncated by 4 bases and 6 bases respectively, leaving an intervening sequence of 12 bases. The CDR3 covers 13 residues, taking in both the cysteine and the phenylalanine. The only DNA kept is the CDR3, 39 bases in frame from the first base. The germline V gene yields SGHAT for CDR1 and FQNNGV for CDR2. The count of this clone is one. Its antigen is currently not known. Base qualities are not recorded, but no much larger clone differs from it by a single base. General conclusions and limits of the study: The quantity of clinical and demographic metadata differed by source and by participant and was supplied without curation.

Recombination joined TRBV11-2 with TRBJ1-2; no confident D gene assignment can be made. What was sequenced was peripheral blood. This clonotype originated in an older woman with active or convalescent COVID-19. Here is the DNA: TGTGCCAGCAGCTGGTCCCCCGGTAATGGCTACACCTTC. The translation is CASSWSPGNGYTF. With the rest looked up from the reference TRBV11-2 and TRBJ1-2 genes rather than sequenced, the full variable domain is EAGVAQSPRYKIIEKRQSVAFWCNPISGHATLYWYQQILGQGPKLLIQFQNNGVVDDSQLPKDRFSAERLKGVDSTLKIQPAKLEDSAVYLCASSWSPGNGYTFGSGTRLTVV.